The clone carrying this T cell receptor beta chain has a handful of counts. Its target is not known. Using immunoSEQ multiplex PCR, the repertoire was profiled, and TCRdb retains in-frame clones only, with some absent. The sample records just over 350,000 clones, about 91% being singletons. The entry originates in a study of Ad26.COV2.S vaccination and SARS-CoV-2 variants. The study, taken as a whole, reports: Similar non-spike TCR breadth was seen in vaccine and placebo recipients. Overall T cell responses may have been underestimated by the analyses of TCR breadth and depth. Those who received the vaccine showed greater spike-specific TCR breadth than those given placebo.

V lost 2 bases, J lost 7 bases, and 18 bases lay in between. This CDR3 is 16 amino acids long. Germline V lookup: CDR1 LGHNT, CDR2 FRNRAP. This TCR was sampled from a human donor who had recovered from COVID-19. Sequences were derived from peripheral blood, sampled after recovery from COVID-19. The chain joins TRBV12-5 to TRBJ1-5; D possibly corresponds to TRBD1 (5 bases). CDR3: CASGLSRAREVQPQHF. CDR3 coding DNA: TGTGCTAGTGGTTTGAGTCGAGCCAGGGAGGTCCAGCCCCAGCATTTT.